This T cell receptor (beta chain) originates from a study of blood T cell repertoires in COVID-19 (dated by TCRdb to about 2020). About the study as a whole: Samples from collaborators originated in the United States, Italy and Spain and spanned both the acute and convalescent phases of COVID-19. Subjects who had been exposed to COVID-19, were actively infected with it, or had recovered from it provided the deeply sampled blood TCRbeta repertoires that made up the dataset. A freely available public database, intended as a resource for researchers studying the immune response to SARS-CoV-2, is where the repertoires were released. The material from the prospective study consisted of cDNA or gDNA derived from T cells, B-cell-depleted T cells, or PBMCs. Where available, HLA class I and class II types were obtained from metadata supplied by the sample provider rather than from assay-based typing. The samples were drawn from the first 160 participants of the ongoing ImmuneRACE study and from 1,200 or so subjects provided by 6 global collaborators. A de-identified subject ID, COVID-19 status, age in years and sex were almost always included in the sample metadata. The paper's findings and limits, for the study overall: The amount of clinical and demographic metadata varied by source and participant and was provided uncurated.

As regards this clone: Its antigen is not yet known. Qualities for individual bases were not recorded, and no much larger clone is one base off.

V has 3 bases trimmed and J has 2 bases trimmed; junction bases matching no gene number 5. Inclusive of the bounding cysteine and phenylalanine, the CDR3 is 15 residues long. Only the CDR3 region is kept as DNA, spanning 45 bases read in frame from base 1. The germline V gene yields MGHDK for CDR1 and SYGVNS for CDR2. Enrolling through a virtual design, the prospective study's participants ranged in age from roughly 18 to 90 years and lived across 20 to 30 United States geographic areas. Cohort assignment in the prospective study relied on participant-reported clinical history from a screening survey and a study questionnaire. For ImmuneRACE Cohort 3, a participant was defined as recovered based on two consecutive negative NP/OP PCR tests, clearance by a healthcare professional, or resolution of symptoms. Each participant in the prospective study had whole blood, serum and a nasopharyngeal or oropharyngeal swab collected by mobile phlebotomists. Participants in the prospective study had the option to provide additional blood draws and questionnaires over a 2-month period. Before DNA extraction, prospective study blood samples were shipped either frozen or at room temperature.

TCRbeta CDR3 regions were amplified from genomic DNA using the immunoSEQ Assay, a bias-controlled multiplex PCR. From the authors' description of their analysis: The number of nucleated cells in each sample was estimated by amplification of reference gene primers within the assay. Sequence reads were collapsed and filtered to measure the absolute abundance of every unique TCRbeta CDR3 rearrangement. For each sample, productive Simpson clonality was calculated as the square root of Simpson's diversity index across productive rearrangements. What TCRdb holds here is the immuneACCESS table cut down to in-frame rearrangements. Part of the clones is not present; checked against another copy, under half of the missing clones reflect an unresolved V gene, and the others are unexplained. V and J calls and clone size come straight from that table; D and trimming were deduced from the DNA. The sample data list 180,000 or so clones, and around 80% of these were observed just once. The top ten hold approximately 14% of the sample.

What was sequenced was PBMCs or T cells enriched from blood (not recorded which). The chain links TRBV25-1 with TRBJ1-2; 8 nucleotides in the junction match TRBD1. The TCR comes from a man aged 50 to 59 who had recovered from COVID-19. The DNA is TGTGCCAGCAGTGACCCCCAGGGGGCCAACTATGGCTACACCTTC. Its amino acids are CASSDPQGANYGYTF.